These T cell receptor beta chains were read from a single sample in a study of CD8+ T cells in alopecia areata. Repertoires were generated with immunoSEQ multiplex PCR, while TCRdb's copy carries only in-frame clones and drops some. This sample has 200,000 or so clones, with 58% found just once. This material consisted of CD4+ T cells sorted from blood, taken at week 24, from a patient treated with tofacitinib. The receptors were sampled from a human donor with alopecia areata. Each CDR3 is given with its conserved first and last residue. The D gene is left open where the match is weak. The size field is filled for only some rows; it gives once, few, many or a size class.

NA,TRBV6-6,13,TRBJ1-1,few,CASSYSKTGEAFF,TGTGCCAGCAGTTACTCGAAGACAGGAGAAGCTTTCTTT
NA,TRBV15,14,TRBJ1-5,NA,CATSRGFEQGPQHF,TGTGCCACCAGCAGAGGGTTCGAACAGGGCCCCCAGCATTTT
NA,TRBV7-2,13,TRBJ1-5,NA,CASSGREGQPQHF,TGTGCCAGCAGTGGCCGAGAGGGTCAGCCCCAGCATTTT
TRBD2,TRBV5-6,16,TRBJ2-5,NA,CASSTRLAEPQETQYF,TGTGCCAGCAGCACAAGACTAGCGGAACCCCAAGAGACCCAGTACTTC
NA,TRBV7-3,16,TRBJ2-5,NA,CASSLARSYGGETQYF,TGTGCCAGCAGCTTAGCGCGATCTTACGGGGGAGAGACCCAGTACTTC
TRBD2,TRBV19,14,TRBJ2-1,NA,CASSYSSGSSEQFF,TGTGCCAGTAGTTATTCTAGCGGGAGCAGTGAGCAGTTCTTC
NA,TRBV2,12,TRBJ1-1,NA,CASGEANTEAFF,TGTGCCAGCGGGGAAGCGAACACTGAAGCTTTCTTT
NA,TRBV7-2,13,TRBJ2-7,NA,CASSSVSSYEQYF,TGTGCCAGCAGCTCCGTCAGCTCCTACGAGCAGTACTTC
NA,TRBV5-6,13,TRBJ2-7,NA,CASSPGASYEQYF,TGTGCCAGCAGCCCCGGGGCTTCCTACGAGCAGTACTTC
NA,TRBV4-3,13,TRBJ1-4,few,CASSQDHGNLLFF,TGCGCCAGCAGCCAAGACCATGGTAACTTGCTGTTTTTT
TRBD2,TRBV29-1,13,TRBJ2-7,NA,CSVETGPGGEQYF,TGCAGCGTTGAAACGGGACCGGGAGGGGAGCAGTACTTC
NA,TRBV30,11,TRBJ1-1,NA,CAWSVLAEAFF,TGTGCCTGGAGTGTATTAGCTGAAGCTTTCTTT
NA,TRBV5-1,14,TRBJ2-7,few,CASSYGSSTYEQYF,TGCGCCAGCAGTTACGGGAGTTCAACCTACGAGCAGTACTTC
TRBD1,TRBV19,14,TRBJ1-2,few,CASTRDRALAGYTF,TGTGCCAGTACCAGAGACAGGGCACTGGCGGGCTACACCTTC
NA,TRBV5-4,14,TRBJ2-3,NA,CASSLGSATDTQYF,TGTGCCAGCAGCTTGGGCTCAGCCACAGATACGCAGTATTTT
TRBD1,TRBV6-5,15,TRBJ2-7,NA,CASSYSYRGTLEQYF,TGTGCCAGCAGTTACTCATACAGGGGGACCCTCGAGCAGTACTTC
NA,TRBV30,16,TRBJ2-6,NA,CAWLQGWGSGANVLTF,TGTGCCTGGCTCCAGGGTTGGGGGTCCGGGGCCAACGTCCTGACTTTC
NA,TRBV11-1,11,TRBJ2-5,few,CASSLGETQYF,TGTGCCAGCAGCTTAGGGGAGACCCAGTACTTC
NA,TRBV5-4,15,TRBJ2-5,NA,CASSLSGASRETQYF,TGTGCCAGCAGCTTGAGTGGGGCTTCGCGAGAGACCCAGTACTTC
NA,TRBV29-1,13,TRBJ2-7,NA,CSVSLRTDSEQYF,TGCAGCGTGAGCTTAAGGACCGACTCAGAGCAGTACTTC
NA,TRBV10-3,17,TRBJ2-3,NA,CAISSPPSALSTDTQYF,TGTGCCATCAGTAGCCCACCATCGGCGTTGAGCACAGATACGCAGTATTTT
TRBD1,TRBV2,13,TRBJ2-5,few,CASRWDRAETQYF,TGTGCCAGCCGGTGGGACAGGGCAGAGACCCAGTACTTC
TRBD1,TRBV25-1,15,TRBJ2-4,NA,CASSPTGTGTNIQYF,TGTGCCAGCAGTCCAACCGGGACAGGAACTAACATTCAGTACTTC
NA,TRBV4-3,13,TRBJ2-7,NA,CASSLDISYEQYF,TGCGCCAGCAGCCTAGACATCTCCTACGAGCAGTACTTC
NA,TRBV29-1,15,TRBJ2-2,NA,CSGTAGTANTGELFF,TGCAGCGGAACCGCCGGGACGGCAAACACCGGGGAGCTGTTTTTT
NA,TRBV30,14,TRBJ1-4,NA,CAWSLGVVGEKLFF,TGTGCCTGGAGCTTGGGGGTTGTTGGTGAAAAACTGTTTTTT
TRBD1,TRBV20-1,11,TRBJ2-5,few,CGTGGGETQYF,TGCGGAACAGGGGGCGGTGAGACCCAGTACTTC
TRBD2,TRBV5-1,14,TRBJ2-1,NA,CASSLQVAGDEQFF,TGCGCCAGCAGCTTGCAGGTAGCGGGGGATGAGCAGTTCTTC
TRBD2,TRBV7-2,14,TRBJ2-5,few,CASTPLGGGETQYF,TGTGCCAGCACCCCATTGGGGGGGGGAGAGACCCAGTACTTC
TRBD2,TRBV29-1,13,TRBJ2-7,few,CSVRPSGTTEQYF,TGCAGCGTGAGACCTAGCGGGACGACCGAGCAGTACTTC
NA,TRBV7-9,12,TRBJ1-2,NA,CASSLGQGNYTF,TGTGCCAGCAGCTTAGGGCAGGGAAACTACACCTTC
NA,TRBV11-2,19,TRBJ2-7,NA,CASSSLVGASRNQIHEQYF,TGTGCCAGCAGCTCGTTAGTTGGGGCAAGCAGGAATCAAATCCACGAGCAGTACTTC
NA,TRBV7-2,13,TRBJ2-3,few,CASSLGFSDTQYF,TGTGCCAGCAGCTTAGGTTTCTCAGATACGCAGTATTTT
TRBD2,TRBV28,14,TRBJ2-7,NA,CASSLAGGGYEQYF,TGTGCCAGCAGTTTAGCGGGAGGAGGGTACGAGCAGTACTTC
NA,TRBV29-1,11,TRBJ1-3,NA,CSARDGNTIYF,TGCAGCGCCCGGGACGGAAACACCATATATTTT
NA,TRBV19,15,TRBJ2-1,NA,CASSIDRGSHNEQFF,TGTGCCAGTAGTATAGACAGGGGATCCCACAATGAGCAGTTCTTC
NA,TRBV5-4,14,TRBJ2-5,NA,CASSSLQGPETQYF,TGTGCCAGCAGCTCCCTTCAGGGACCAGAGACCCAGTACTTC
TRBD1,TRBV7-9,15,TRBJ1-1,few,CASSLDRGQDTEAFF,TGTGCCAGCAGCTTGGACAGGGGGCAGGACACTGAAGCTTTCTTT
NA,TRBV27,14,TRBJ1-1,NA,CASSPGHLTTEAFF,TGTGCCAGCAGTCCAGGGCACCTGACCACTGAAGCTTTCTTT
TRBD1,TRBV30,17,TRBJ1-2,NA,CAWSWFGGQGLGYGYTF,TGTGCCTGGAGTTGGTTCGGGGGACAGGGCCTTGGCTATGGCTACACCTTC
TRBD2,TRBV25-1,15,TRBJ2-7,few,CASSEYSGRSGEQYF,TGTGCCAGCAGTGAATATAGCGGGAGGAGCGGCGAGCAGTACTTC
TRBD1,TRBV15,18,TRBJ2-5,few,CATSSGTGAVVGEETQYF,TGTGCCACCAGCAGCGGGACAGGGGCCGTCGTCGGTGAAGAGACCCAGTACTTC
NA,TRBV18,13,TRBJ2-5,NA,CASSPGRQETQYF,TGTGCCAGCTCACCGGGAAGGCAAGAGACCCAGTACTTC
NA,TRBV5-1,14,TRBJ2-3,once,CASSLLGSPDTQYF,TGCGCCAGCAGCTTGCTGGGCTCACCGGATACGCAGTATTTT